The 28 T cell receptor beta chains below were found in one sample sequenced in a study of CD8 T cells in Susac syndrome. RNA totalling roughly 0.5 to 1 ug underwent reverse transcription with random hexamers. In TCRdb, the immunoSEQ multiplex PCR reads were re-called with MiXCR into one record per CDR3 protein. The data hold 180,000 or so distinct CDR3 sequences, with just under 95% observed a single time. Sequenced sample: CD4+ T cells from PBMCs. These receptors originate from a human donor with Susac syndrome.

The J gene is TRBJ1-2, the V gene TRBV6-6; TRBD1 is a possible D gene (6 bases). Per the germline V gene, CDR1 is MNHNY and CDR2 is SVGAGI (reference sequence). The CDR3 contains 14 residues. Trimming shortened V by 7 bases and J by 7 bases, and 19 bases separated the two germline ends. The DNA of the CDR3 is TGTGCCAGCATGCGGGACAAGGAGGAGGTTGGCTACACCTTC. It specifies CASMRDKEEVGYTF.

This chain links TRBV20-1 with TRBJ2-1; 11 bases fit TRBD2. After removal of 3 bases from V and 4 bases from J, the junction contained 8 bases not matched to a gene. Germline V lookup: CDR1 DFQATT, CDR2 SNEGSKA (reference sequence). This CDR3 comprises 16 residues. The DNA for the CDR3 is TGCAGTGCTAGGGGAACTAGCGGGGGCATGTACAATGAGCAGTTCTTC. Translated: CSARGTSGGMYNEQFF.

This clonotype was recorded only once. This chain connects TRBV5-1 to TRBJ2-1; possibly TRBD2 for D (5 bases). CDR1 SGHRS and CDR2 YFSETQ come from the germline V gene. Between the trimmed V and J ends, which lost 0 bases and 4 bases, there was a span of 17 bases. The CDR3 is 17 amino acids. The CDR3 DNA is TGCGCCAGCAGCTTGGGGGTAGCGAGAATCCTGTACAATGAGCAGTTCTTC. This sequence encodes CASSLGVARILYNEQFF.

The chain recombines TRBV19 with TRBJ2-7, with D possibly being TRBD2 (6 bases). Germline lookup yields CDR1 LNHDA and CDR2 SQIVND (reference sequence). The CDR3 has 15 residues. Trimming removed 3 bases at V and 3 bases at J, with 15 bases between. The CDR3 here is CASSIRLGTIYEQYF. The DNA for the CDR3 is TGTGCCAGTAGTATCAGACTAGGGACGATCTACGAGCAGTACTTC.

The V gene is TRBV4-2, the J gene TRBJ2-1, with no clear D. Germline CDR1 LGHNA, CDR2 YNFKEQ. The CDR3 loop spans 16 amino acids. Trimming left V 0 bases short and J 6 bases short, with 15 bases between. As DNA, the CDR3 is TGTGCCAGCAGCCAAGATCTCGCCTCCCACCCCAATGAGCAGTTCTTC. Protein: CASSQDLASHPNEQFF.

CDR3 sequence: CAWTGGGGTEAFF. The CDR3 bases are TGTGCCTGGACCGGAGGGGGAGGGACTGAAGCTTTCTTT. The chain links TRBV30 to TRBJ1-1; D may be TRBD1 (6 bases). Germline lookup yields CDR1 GTSNPN and CDR2 SVGIG (reference sequence). This CDR3 has 13 amino acids. Deletions cut 4 bases from V and 5 bases from J, with 14 bases between.

V usage is TRBV30 and J usage is TRBJ1-5, with 7 nucleotides matching TRBD1. The CDR3 loop spans 16 amino acids. Germline CDR1 and CDR2: GTSNPN and SVGIG (reference sequence). The trim removed 3 bases at V and 3 bases at J, leaving 11 bases unmatched. CDR3 in amino acids: CAWRNWPGQTNQPQHF. The CDR3 DNA sequence: TGTGCCTGGAGAAACTGGCCGGGACAGACCAATCAGCCCCAGCATTTT.

The chain couples TRBV20-1 to TRBJ2-3; no firm D call. The CDR3 has 16 residues. The germline gives CDR1 DFQATT, CDR2 SNEGSKA (reference sequence). Trimming took off 0 bases at V and 2 bases at J, with 15 bases between the two ends. CDR3 nucleotide sequence: TGCAGTGCTAGAGATGGTAACTACCCTTACACAGATACGCAGTATTTT. Amino acid sequence: CSARDGNYPYTDTQYF.

This sequence joins TRBV28 and TRBJ1-1, with TRBD1 identical over 8 bases. CDR1 and CDR2 (germline): MDHEN, SYDVKM. V shed 6 bases and J 3 bases; nucleotides not matched to a gene: 6. The CDR3 spans 14 residues. CDR3 sequence: CASSSLQGDTEAFF. The CDR3 DNA sequence: TGTGCCAGCAGCTCTCTACAGGGGGACACTGAAGCTTTCTTT.

The chain couples TRBV6-5 to TRBJ1-2; TRBD1 is a possible D gene (5 bases). The CDR3 has 14 amino acids. CDR1 is MNHEY, CDR2 SVGAGI, per germline. Trimming removed 6 bases from V and 6 bases from J, with 17 bases in between. CDR3 nucleotides: TGTGCCAGCAGGCGTTCCAGGGTTCATGATGGCTACACCTTC. This codes for CASRRSRVHDGYTF.

This chain joins TRBV12-3 or TRBV12-4 and TRBJ2-7; 14 bases map to TRBD2. The CDR3 is 16 residues long. Trimming took 3 bases from V and 0 from J; bases not matched to a gene: 1. In DNA, the CDR3 is TGTGCCAGCAGTTTGGGGACTAGCGGGGGCTCCTACGAGCAGTACTTC. Translated: CASSLGTSGGSYEQYF.

The chain joins TRBV7-2 to TRBJ2-5; D might be TRBD2 (6 bases). V gave up 7 bases and J gave up 1 base, with 13 bases separating them. From germline, CDR1 is SGHTA and CDR2 FQGNSA. The CDR3 consists of 14 residues. The DNA for the CDR3 is TGTGCCAGCATCCCTAGGGGAGGCCAAGAGACCCAGTACTTC. Translating it yields CASIPRGGQETQYF. The full variable domain, its missing parts supplied by reference TRBV7-2 and TRBJ2-5, is GAGVSQSPSNKVTEKGKDVELRCDPISGHTALYWYRQSLGQGLEFLIYFQGNSAPDKSGLPSDRFSAERTGGSVSTLTIQRTQQEDSAVYLCASIPRGGQETQYFGPGTRLLVL.

The chain's CDR3 is CASSPGTGMGTEAFF. The CDR3, as DNA: TGTGCCAGCAGCCCGGGGACAGGGATGGGAACTGAAGCTTTCTTT. This chain links TRBV7-2 with TRBJ1-1; 9 nucleotides match TRBD1. Trimming removed 5 bases from V and 5 bases from J; junction bases left unmatched: 9. Looked up from germline, CDR1 is SGHTA and CDR2 is FQGNSA. The length of the CDR3 is 15 residues.

V and J are TRBV6-2 or TRBV6-3 and TRBJ1-2, with D tentatively TRBD1 (6 bases). Germline V lookup: CDR1 MNHEY, CDR2 SVGEGT. This CDR3 comprises 12 residues. V lost 6 bases and J 4 bases, leaving 9 bases between the germline ends. The CDR3 coding sequence is TGTGCCAGCAGACCGGACAGCTATGGCTACACCTTC. Encoded protein: CASRPDSYGYTF.

The chain recombines TRBV20-1 with TRBJ1-2; tentatively, D is TRBD1 (6 bases). CDR3 length: 11 residues. Germline loops: CDR1 DFQATT, CDR2 SNEGSKA (reference sequence). V gave up 0 bases and J gave up 11 bases, with 10 bases separating them. The CDR3 nucleotides are TGCAGTGCTAGAGAAGACAGGTTTTACACCTTC. Translation gives CSAREDRFYTF.

The chain carries TRBV6-5 and TRBJ2-1, with TRBD2 matching over 13 bases. The CDR3 loop spans 16 amino acids. Trimming at V came to 0 bases and at J to 7 bases, leaving 3 bases not matched to a gene. Germline CDR1 and CDR2: MNHEY and SVGAGI. The CDR3 DNA reads TGTGCCAGCAGTTACTCCCGGACTAGCGGGAGTAATGAGCAGTTCTTC. This sequence encodes CASSYSRTSGSNEQFF.

The chain combines TRBV5-1 with TRBJ2-2, with TRBD1 as a possible D gene (6 bases). The CDR3 is 17 residues long. Germline loops: CDR1 SGHRS, CDR2 YFSETQ. Trimming left V 4 bases short and J 3 bases short, with 19 bases between. This chain's CDR3 is CASSRLLAKGDTGELFF. CDR3 nucleotide sequence: TGCGCCAGCAGCAGGCTATTAGCAAAGGGGGACACCGGGGAGCTGTTTTTT.

The rearrangement links TRBV12-3 or TRBV12-4 to TRBJ2-3, with a weak D call TRBD1 (5 bases). This CDR3 has 15 amino acids. The V and J ends lost 3 bases and 6 bases respectively, with 16 bases between them. The CDR3 bases are TGTGCCAGCAGTTTTGAGGCTCCAGGGTCGGATACGCAGTATTTT. This gives the protein CASSFEAPGSDTQYF.

In its sample, this clonotype was seen once. This chain joins TRBV20-1 and TRBJ2-5; D not resolved. Trimming took 3 bases from V and 3 from J, leaving 11 bases between them. This CDR3 has 13 residues. Germline V CDR1 and CDR2: DFQATT, SNEGSKA (reference sequence). The CDR3 spells CSARRTDKETQYF. CDR3 DNA sequence: TGCAGTGCTAGGAGGACGGATAAAGAGACCCAGTACTTC.

The V call is TRBV7-9, the J call TRBJ2-3; 11 nucleotides align to TRBD2. This CDR3 comprises 15 residues. Germline CDR1 and CDR2: SEHNR and FQNEAQ (reference sequence). With 5 bases clipped from V and 2 bases from J, the junction kept 3 bases outside the gene matches. CDR3 bases: TGTGCCAGCAGCCCTAGCGGGGGGACCACAGATACGCAGTATTTT. It translates to CASSPSGGTTDTQYF.

CDR3 sequence: CAWTMGGNTEAFF. The CDR3 region has the DNA TGTGCCTGGACCATGGGGGGAAACACTGAAGCTTTCTTT. The chain employs TRBV30 and TRBJ1-1; TRBD1 is a possible D gene (5 bases). Between the trimmed V and J ends, which lost 4 bases and 2 bases, there was a span of 11 bases. Per germline, CDR1 GTSNPN and CDR2 SVGIG (reference sequence). This CDR3 spans 13 amino acids.

This chain joins TRBV28 and TRBJ2-7; 9 bases align to TRBD2. After removal of 7 bases from V and 5 bases from J, the junction contained 12 bases not matched to a gene. The CDR3 covers 15 residues. Germline values: CDR1 MDHEN, CDR2 SYDVKM. DNA of the CDR3: TGTGCCAGCACTCCCCCCGCGGGAGGGCCCCACGAGCAGTACTTC. Translating it yields CASTPPAGGPHEQYF.

This clonotype came up once. In DNA form, the CDR3 reads TGTGCCAGCAGTTCAGCCTACCCCAAGAACACCGGGGAGCTGTTTTTT. Translation: CASSSAYPKNTGELFF. The genes are TRBV27 and TRBJ2-2; D ambiguous. Looked up from germline, CDR1 is MNHEY and CDR2 is SMNVEV (reference sequence). The V end lost 4 bases, the J end lost 1 base, and 13 bases lay between the germline ends. There are 16 residues in the CDR3.

This chain uses TRBV7-2 with TRBJ2-5; a weak D match, TRBD1 (6 bases). This CDR3 region has 13 residues. V lost 5 bases and J lost 5, with 12 bases in between. Germline loops: CDR1 SGHTA, CDR2 FQGNSA. The CDR3 DNA reads as TGTGCCAGCAGCCGCACTAGGGGGGAGACCCAGTACTTC. It specifies CASSRTRGETQYF.

The CDR3 bases are TGTGCCAGCAGCCAGGACAGGGATAATGAAAAACTGTTTTTT. Amino acid sequence: CASSQDRDNEKLFF. The chain recombines TRBV3-1 with TRBJ1-4, with 8 nucleotides matching TRBD1. The CDR3 has 14 amino acids. Germline V CDR1 and CDR2: LGHDT, YNNKEL (reference sequence). The V gene end was trimmed by 3 bases and the J gene end by 4 bases; junction bases not matched to a gene: 1.

The chain carries TRBV29-1 and TRBJ2-3; D unresolved. The ends were cut back, 0 bases at V and 0 bases at J, with 13 bases in the middle. Looked up from germline, CDR1 is SQVTM and CDR2 is ANQGSEA. CDR3 size: 16 residues. In DNA, the CDR3 is TGCAGCGTTGAAGACCCTTCTAGGGCTAGCACAGATACGCAGTATTTT. This sequence encodes CSVEDPSRASTDTQYF.

This sequence joins TRBV7-9 and TRBJ2-7; D possibly corresponds to TRBD1 (5 bases). V was shortened by 6 bases and J by 1 base, with 7 bases between the two germline ends. The CDR3 consists of 12 residues. Germline assignment: CDR1 SEHNR and CDR2 FQNEAQ (reference sequence). In DNA, the CDR3 is TGTGCCAGCAGAGCAGGGTCCTACGAGCAGTACTTC. It is translated as CASRAGSYEQYF.

The rearrangement uses TRBV6-4 and TRBJ2-3, with D uncertain. Trimming removed 0 bases at V and 0 bases at J, with 10 bases between. CDR1 and CDR2 (germline): MRHNA, SNTAGT. The CDR3 length is 16 residues. CDR3 in DNA: TGTGCCAGCAGTGACTCCCCTGAGGCTAGCACAGATACGCAGTATTTT. Its translation: CASSDSPEASTDTQYF.